Shown below are 30 T cell receptor beta chains from a single sample sequenced in a study of T cell responses to AZD1222 COVID-19 vaccine. This table comes from immunoSEQ multiplex PCR, and its TCRdb copy is limited to in-frame clones, with some not included. The sample records roughly 150,000 clones, about nine tenths being singletons. Sequencing was performed on peripheral blood, taken 28 days after the second AZD1222 dose. The receptors stem from an adult who received the AZD1222 COVID-19 vaccine.

The rearrangement joins TRBV20-1 to TRBJ1-1; the D gene is possibly TRBD1 (5 bases). V was shortened by 5 bases and J by 10 bases, with 14 bases between the two germline ends. The CDR3 has 11 residues. The germline V gene encodes CDR1 DFQATT and CDR2 SNEGSKA (reference sequence). CDR3 region: CSAVQGLLAFF. In nucleotides, the CDR3 is TGCAGTGCTGTTCAGGGACTCCTAGCTTTCTTT.

V and J are TRBV19 and TRBJ1-2, with D possibly being TRBD1 (5 bases). The CDR3 extends over 15 amino acids. CDR1 and CDR2 (germline): LNHDA, SQIVND (reference sequence). V lost 3 bases to trimming and J lost 4 bases, with 15 bases between them. The CDR3 loop reads CASSINRDGSYGYTF. DNA of the CDR3: TGTGCCAGTAGTATCAACCGGGACGGGAGCTATGGCTACACCTTC.

This clone was seen a few times. The gene calls are TRBV24-1 and TRBJ2-7; D perhaps matches TRBD1 (6 bases). V lost 4 bases and J 3 bases, leaving 6 bases between the germline ends. Germline-derived CDR1 and CDR2 are KGHDR and SFDVKD. This CDR3 comprises 12 residues. The CDR3 DNA is TGTGCCACCAGTGAACAGGGCTACGAGCAGTACTTC. It translates to CATSEQGYEQYF.

This chain links TRBV29-1 with TRBJ1-1; D unclear. The V and J ends lost 2 bases and 14 bases respectively, with 9 bases between them. The V gene's germline CDR1 is SQVTM and CDR2 ANQGSEA. CDR3 size: 9 residues. The CDR3 sequence is CSVERWRFF. CDR3 nucleotides: TGCAGCGTTGAAAGGTGGCGCTTCTTT.

The V gene is TRBV5-1, the J gene TRBJ1-2, with 7 bases that match TRBD1. CDR3 size: 15 residues. Germline-derived CDR1 and CDR2 are SGHRS and YFSETQ. V trimming: 4 bases; J trimming: 6 bases; junction bases outside the gene matches: 12. The CDR3 DNA is TGCGCCAGCAGCCCCGAACCCGACAGGGTCAATGGCTACACCTTC. As protein: CASSPEPDRVNGYTF. Filled out from reference TRBV5-1 and TRBJ1-2, the complete variable domain reads KAGVTQTPRYLIKTRGQQVTLSCSPISGHRSVSWYQQTPGQGLQFLFEYFSETQRNKGNFPGRFSGRQFSNSRSEMNVSTLELGDSALYLCASSPEPDRVNGYTFGSGTRLTVV.

This clone has a single count. This chain connects TRBV18 to TRBJ2-5; 8 nucleotides line up with TRBD1. The CDR3 extends over 16 amino acids. The germline V gene has CDR1 KGHSH and CDR2 LQKENI. V lost 3 bases, J lost 2 bases, and 8 bases stayed unmatched. CDR3 loop: CASSPKQGGTQETQYF. CDR3 nucleotide sequence: TGTGCCAGCTCACCGAAACAGGGGGGCACACAAGAGACCCAGTACTTC.

This chain connects TRBV30 to TRBJ2-5, with TRBD2 identical over 8 bases. V was clipped by 7 bases and J by 5 bases; unmatched bases: 12. Germline values: CDR1 GTSNPN, CDR2 SVGIG (reference sequence). CDR3 length: 14 amino acids. CDR3 DNA: TGTGCCTACGGCGGGGGGTCCGGGCGGGAGACCCAGTACTTC. It translates to CAYGGGSGRETQYF.

The rearrangement uses TRBV6-4 and TRBJ1-5; 8 positions match TRBD1. The V gene's germline CDR1 is MRHNA and CDR2 SNTAGT. V was pared by 6 bases and J by 7 bases, with 8 bases of the junction left unmatched. The length of the CDR3 is 14 residues. The CDR3 region has the DNA TGTGCCAGCAGCGGACAGGGACGAGACCAGCCCCAGCATTTT. Encoded protein: CASSGQGRDQPQHF.

V usage is TRBV14 and J usage is TRBJ1-3; D unclear. V was pared by 0 bases and J by 4 bases, with 7 bases between. Germline loops: CDR1 SGHDN, CDR2 FVKESK. The CDR3 is 14 residues long. The CDR3, as DNA: TGTGCCAGCAGCCAAGATTTTCGGGGAAACACCATATATTTT. The encoded protein is CASSQDFRGNTIYF.

The rearrangement links TRBV18 to TRBJ1-2; the match to TRBD1 covers 7 bases. The CDR3 is made up of 14 amino acids. The trim removed 2 bases at V and 5 bases at J, leaving 5 bases unmatched. CDR1 KGHSH and CDR2 LQKENI come from the germline V gene. As DNA, the CDR3 is TGTGCCAGCTCACCAGGGACAGCTTCTTATGGCTACACCTTC. This codes for CASSPGTASYGYTF.

About this clone: The junction departs from germline at one end; a sequencing error may be responsible. The chain joins TRBV19 to TRBJ2-1; tentative D call: TRBD2 (5 bases). Germline lookup yields CDR1 LNHDA and CDR2 SQIVND (reference sequence). The CDR3 loop spans 15 amino acids. The CDR3 DNA sequence: TGTGTCAGTAGTCCAGGACTGAGCTCCTACAATGAGCAGTTCTTC. As protein: CVSSPGLSSYNEQFF.

The chain uses TRBV7-8 and TRBJ1-5; 7 bases are shared with TRBD1. The CDR3 has 14 amino acids. Germline-derived CDR1 and CDR2 are SGHVS and FQNEAQ. The V segment lost 7 bases and the J segment 5 bases; nucleotides outside the gene matches: 8. The chain's CDR3 is CASTTGQRDQPQHF. The CDR3 nucleotides are TGTGCCAGCACCACGGGACAGAGAGATCAGCCCCAGCATTTT.

The chain recombines TRBV12-1 with TRBJ1-2; the D call of TRBD1 is as the table states it, not checked on the DNA. TRBV12-1 is deemed a pseudogene. CDR3 length: 16 amino acids. In DNA, the CDR3 is TGTGCCAGCAGCAATCGGGACAGCGCAGCTAACTATGGCTACACCTTC. It codes for CASSNRDSAANYGYTF.

This chain links TRBV18 with TRBJ1-5, with a possible D match to TRBD1 (5 bases). The CDR3 is 17 residues long. Germline assignment: CDR1 KGHSH and CDR2 LQKENI. Trimming removed 3 bases from V and 0 bases from J, with 15 bases in between. The CDR3: CASSPRVQTNSNQPQHF. In nucleotides, the CDR3 is TGTGCCAGCTCACCCAGGGTCCAAACAAATAGCAATCAGCCCCAGCATTTT.

The chain couples TRBV3-1 (or the pseudogene TRBV3-2) to TRBJ2-4; 8 bases agree with TRBD2. Germline values: CDR1 LGHDT, CDR2 YNNKEL (reference sequence). CDR3 length: 19 amino acids. The trim removed 3 bases at V and 0 bases at J, leaving 13 bases unmatched. CDR3 loop: CASSQGLLAGNLAKNIQYF. In DNA form, the CDR3 reads TGTGCCAGCAGCCAGGGGTTATTAGCGGGAAACCTAGCCAAAAACATTCAGTACTTC.

V is TRBV7-2 and J is TRBJ2-5; 8 bases align to TRBD2. This CDR3 is 15 amino acids long. Per the germline V gene, CDR1 is SGHTA and CDR2 is FQGNSA. V was clipped by 2 bases and J by 5 bases; unmatched bases: 7. The chain's CDR3 is CASSLNKRERETQYF. In DNA, the CDR3 is TGTGCCAGCAGCTTAAACAAGCGGGAGAGGGAGACCCAGTACTTC.

The V call is TRBV15, the J call TRBJ1-3; a weak D match, TRBD1 (5 bases). Germline CDR1 is LNHNV and CDR2 is YYDKDF (reference sequence). This CDR3 region has 16 residues. V was cut by 0 bases and J by 2 bases, with 11 bases left in between. The CDR3 region has the DNA TGTGCCACCAGCAGAGACAGGGTCCCGGCTGGAAACACCATATATTTT. This sequence encodes CATSRDRVPAGNTIYF.

The gene calls are TRBV18 and TRBJ2-2; D uncertain. With 0 bases removed from V and 5 bases from J, the gap between germline ends came to 7 bases. This CDR3 is 14 amino acids long. Per the germline V gene, CDR1 is KGHSH and CDR2 is LQKENI. CDR3 in amino acids: CASSPPISTGELFF. In nucleotides, the CDR3 is TGTGCCAGCTCACCACCCATCAGTACCGGGGAGCTGTTTTTT.

This chain uses TRBV4-2 with TRBJ2-1, with TRBD1 as a possible D gene (6 bases). There are 14 residues in the CDR3. V dropped 1 base and J dropped 5 bases, with 9 bases sitting between them. In germline, CDR1 is LGHNA, CDR2 YNFKEQ. The CDR3 region is CASSQVGANNEQFF. The DNA of the CDR3 is TGTGCCAGCAGCCAAGTGGGGGCCAACAATGAGCAGTTCTTC.

The CDR3 is CASSEEGAYNSPLHF. CDR3 coding DNA: TGTGCCAGCAGTGAAGAAGGGGCTTATAATTCACCCCTCCACTTT. The rearrangement uses TRBV2 and TRBJ1-6, with a tentative D call TRBD1 (5 bases). Trimming cost V 1 base and J 4 bases, with 8 bases left between them. The germline gives CDR1 SNHLY, CDR2 FYNNEI. This CDR3 contains 15 residues. Supplemented by reference TRBV2 and TRBJ1-6, the full variable domain reads EPEVTQTPSHQVTQMGQEVILRCVPISNHLYFYWYRQILGQKVEFLVSFYNNEISEKSEIFDDQFSVERPDGSNFTLKIRSTKLEDSAMYFCASSEEGAYNSPLHFGNGTRLTVT.

This clone was recorded once. The CDR3 here is CASSIYQETQYF. The CDR3 DNA follows: TGTGCCAGCAGTATCTACCAAGAGACCCAGTACTTC. The chain carries TRBV12-3 or TRBV12-4 and TRBJ2-5; the D is unclear. Trimming removed 5 bases at V and 0 bases at J, with 4 bases between. CDR3 length: 12 amino acids.

This sequence joins TRBV18 and TRBJ2-7, with 8 nucleotides matching TRBD2. Germline V gene lookup returns CDR1 KGHSH and CDR2 LQKENI. The junction had 7 bases not matched to a gene; V was cut back by 6 bases and J by 3 bases. There are 14 residues in the CDR3. CDR3 loop: CASSPSGRGYEQYF. The DNA for the CDR3 is TGTGCCAGCTCCCCAAGCGGGAGAGGCTACGAGCAGTACTTC.

The chain has TRBV3-1 (or the pseudogene TRBV3-2) and TRBJ1-2; unclear D gene. CDR1 LGHDT and CDR2 YNNKEL come from the germline V gene (reference sequence). This CDR3 contains 14 residues. V dropped 1 base and J dropped 8 bases, with 14 bases sitting between them. The CDR3 nucleotides read TGTGCCAGCAGCCAAGGGGGTTCCCTCTGGGGCTACACCTTC. It yields the protein CASSQGGSLWGYTF.

This chain joins TRBV5-5 and TRBJ2-3; 12 positions agree with TRBD2. The germline V gene encodes CDR1 SGHKS and CDR2 YYEKEE (reference sequence). The CDR3 length is 19 residues. V lost 2 bases and J lost 4; bases outside the gene matches: 14. The CDR3 DNA is TGTGCCAGCAGCTTTGGGCCTAGCGGGAGGGCCCGTCCGTCAGATACGCAGTATTTT. Protein product: CASSFGPSGRARPSDTQYF.

This sequence joins TRBV6-5 and TRBJ1-2; a possible D gene is TRBD1 (5 bases). Between the trimmed V and J ends, which lost 5 bases and 7 bases, there was a span of 20 bases. From germline, CDR1 is MNHEY and CDR2 SVGAGI. The CDR3 length is 15 residues. The CDR3 spells CASSPPGRTRVGYTF. For the CDR3, the DNA is TGTGCCAGCAGTCCCCCCGGGAGGACAAGGGTTGGCTACACCTTC.

The rearrangement links TRBV6-5 to TRBJ1-2, with D perhaps matching TRBD1 (5 bases). This CDR3 is built from 13 residues. The V and J ends lost 6 bases and 8 bases respectively, with 16 bases between them. Germline V gene sequence: CDR1 MNHEY, CDR2 SVGAGI. The CDR3 region is CASRGKGLEGYTF. The CDR3, as DNA: TGTGCCAGCAGAGGCAAGGGGCTGGAAGGCTACACCTTC.

Concerning this clone: The sample contains more than one DNA sequence encoding this CDR3. The genes are TRBV2 and TRBJ2-7, with 7 positions matching TRBD2. Looked up from germline, CDR1 is SNHLY and CDR2 is FYNNEI. V lost 3 bases and J lost 1; bases outside the gene matches: 6. The CDR3 is 15 residues long. DNA of the CDR3: TGTGCCAGCAGTGAGGGGGGGGGTCGATCCTACGAGCAGTACTTC. Translated: CASSEGGGRSYEQYF.

The V call is TRBV6-5, the J call TRBJ2-3, with 10 bases lining up with TRBD2. CDR1 is MNHEY, CDR2 SVGAGI, per germline. After removal of 6 bases from V and 5 bases from J, the junction contained 2 bases not matched to a gene. The CDR3 contains 13 residues. The DNA of the CDR3 is TGTGCCAGCAGGCCTAGCGGGGGAGATACGCAGTATTTT. This encodes CASRPSGGDTQYF.

The rearrangement uses TRBV27 and TRBJ1-3; no clear D gene. Trimming stripped 1 base from V and 2 bases from J, with 12 bases between. CDR1 MNHEY and CDR2 SMNVEV come from the germline V gene (reference sequence). This CDR3 spans 16 amino acids. CDR3 loop: CASSLLGPDAGNTIYF. CDR3 DNA: TGTGCCAGCAGTTTATTGGGTCCAGATGCTGGAAACACCATATATTTT.

This chain uses TRBV5-1 with TRBJ1-2; D gene unclear. This CDR3 has 13 residues. The V gene lost 2 bases and the J gene lost 7 bases, with 12 bases spanning the gap. CDR1 and CDR2 from the germline V gene are SGHRS and YFSETQ. The CDR3 region is CASSFTPMVGYTF. CDR3 bases: TGCGCCAGCAGCTTTACCCCCATGGTTGGCTACACCTTC.